The text below deals with one TCR beta chain. Its antigen is as yet unknown. The repertoire was sequenced with immunoSEQ multiplex PCR; TCRdb's copy has only in-frame clones and lacks some. Altogether about 70,000 clones are present, 85% to 95% being singletons, with the ten largest covering about 1.9%. The sample belongs to a study of cytomegalovirus exposure and HLA in healthy donors. Study results and limitations: Cytomegalovirus status, reportedly, was diagnosed with high specificity and sensitivity by the classifier.

Losses at the gene ends were 2 bases for V and 0 bases for J; bases not matched to a gene: 5. The germline V gene has CDR1 SGHAT and CDR2 FQNNGV. The CDR3 consists of 17 residues. The receptor's source is a woman between 18 and 29 years old in good health and CMV-seropositive. V usage is TRBV11-2 and J usage is TRBJ1-1; 11 nucleotides align to TRBD1. Sequenced input: PBMCs. The CDR3 spells CASSLYGTGGLNTEAFF. The CDR3 DNA is TGTGCCAGCAGCTTATACGGGACAGGGGGGTTGAACACTGAAGCTTTCTTT.